This entry is about one T cell receptor beta chain. Its antigen remains unknown. The V and J ends lost 8 bases and 1 base respectively, with 16 bases between them. Germline V lookup: CDR1 SGHTA, CDR2 FQGNSA. The CDR3 consists of 15 residues. This sample stems from a study of post-analysis software for immune sequencing data. Points from the study as a whole: There were five or six TRBV segments more frequent in patients than controls, and TRBV5-6, TRBV5-1 and TRBV20-1 were among them. Compared against controls, patients with multiple sclerosis displayed significantly lower normalized Chao1 diversity. Samples prepared in the same batch strongly co-clustered by F measure.

Prepared TCR beta cDNA libraries contained unique molecular identifiers. The source material, about 0.95 to 10 million T cells, gave rise to about 490,000 cDNA molecules. TCRdb reprocessed the PCR reads via MiXCR and lists one record per CDR3 protein. This sample has about 680,000 distinct CDR3 sequences, with approximately 59% found just once. The material sequenced was blood. V is TRBV7-2 and J is TRBJ2-3; D is perhaps TRBD2 (6 bases). This clonotype was sampled from a girl between 2 and 10 years old with multiple sclerosis. CDR3 in amino acids: CASDTGVSGTDTQYF. The CDR3 region has the DNA TGTGCCAGCGACACGGGGGTGTCGGGCACAGATACGCAGTATTTT.